The entry below describes one T cell receptor (beta chain). This entry belongs to a study of blood T cell repertoires in COVID-19. Study-wide background: Acute-phase and convalescent COVID-19 samples originated in the United States, Italy and Spain. T cells, B-cell-depleted T cells, or PBMCs supplied cDNA or gDNA.

The CDR3 covers 17 residues. CDR1 is LGHDT, CDR2 YNNKEL, per germline (reference sequence). V gave up 0 bases and J gave up 2 bases, with 17 bases separating them. In the original processing: Estimated nucleated cell counts came from reference gene primer amplification. Clones were sequenced by immunoSEQ multiplex PCR, and TCRdb holds only the in-frame ones, with some missing. The D gene and trimming were derived from the DNA, and the V and J assignments and clone size from that table. The sample shows about 330,000 clones, 86% of them seen only once. The chain combines TRBV3-1 (or the pseudogene TRBV3-2) with TRBJ2-7, with D possibly TRBD2 on 7 matching bases. The sequence derives from a woman aged 50 to 60 with acute or convalescent COVID-19. Sequenced input: peripheral blood. The CDR3 DNA reads as TGTGCCAGCAGCCAAGATGGGACGAGGGGGGGCACCTACGAGCAGTACTTC. This encodes CASSQDGTRGGTYEQYF.